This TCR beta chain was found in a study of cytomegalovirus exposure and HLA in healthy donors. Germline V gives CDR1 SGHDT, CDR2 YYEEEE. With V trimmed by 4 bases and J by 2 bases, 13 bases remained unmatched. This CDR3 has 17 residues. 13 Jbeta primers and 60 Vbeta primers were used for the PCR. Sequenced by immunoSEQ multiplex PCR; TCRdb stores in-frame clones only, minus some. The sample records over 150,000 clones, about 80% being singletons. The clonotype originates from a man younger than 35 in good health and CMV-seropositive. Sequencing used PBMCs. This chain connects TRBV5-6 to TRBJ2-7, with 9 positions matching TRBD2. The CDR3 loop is CASSPSNLAGYTYEQYF. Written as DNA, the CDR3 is TGTGCCAGCAGCCCTTCGAATCTAGCGGGGTACACCTACGAGCAGTACTTC.